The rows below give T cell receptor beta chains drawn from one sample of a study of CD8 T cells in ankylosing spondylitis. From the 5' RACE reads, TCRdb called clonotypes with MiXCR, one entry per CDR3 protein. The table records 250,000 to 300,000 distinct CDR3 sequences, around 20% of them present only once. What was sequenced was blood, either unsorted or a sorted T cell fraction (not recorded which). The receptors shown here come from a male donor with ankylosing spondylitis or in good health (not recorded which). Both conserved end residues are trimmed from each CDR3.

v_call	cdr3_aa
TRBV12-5	ASGLAPGQGNTEAF
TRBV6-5	ASSHLRDRGSTDTQY
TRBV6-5	ASSYLAGKQF
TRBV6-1	ASSAPGQSGNIQY
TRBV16	ASSQVSDTGELF
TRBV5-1	ASRGQLGGSPLH
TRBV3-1	ASSPRLAGGAETQY
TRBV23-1	ANPDRPNTGELF
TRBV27	ASTWTGAGELF
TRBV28	ASYTTGAPGGYT
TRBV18	ASSPEGANYGYT
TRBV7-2	ASSPELAGGPHTQY
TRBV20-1	SASPRTGGLNGYT
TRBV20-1	SASESTSGVTDTQY
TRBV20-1	SARVAGVSETQY
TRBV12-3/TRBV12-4	ASSLGPGTGDEKLF
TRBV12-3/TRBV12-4	ASSLRDRTEAF
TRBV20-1	STRGENNSPLH
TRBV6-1	ASSLTGLSWETQY
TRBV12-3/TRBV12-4	ASSRGLTQY
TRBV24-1	ATRPDSTDTQY
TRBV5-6	ASSFDDREAF
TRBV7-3	ASSPIPYRDYNEQF
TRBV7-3	ASSLGSGGAGYEQF
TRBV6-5	ASSYEGTGANVLT
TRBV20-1	SASDPKAYNEQF
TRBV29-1	SGIAGGLGDTQY
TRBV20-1	SAREVGHRSYNEQF
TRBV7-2	ASSTGMNSPLH
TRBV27	ASSFSQAVNEKLF
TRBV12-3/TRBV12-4	ASSQGRGYT
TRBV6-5	ASSYSLADSYNEQF
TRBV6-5	ASSYRGSGENSPLH
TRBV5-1	ASSLIGQANTGELF
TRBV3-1	ASSHLDREGYGYT
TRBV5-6	ASSSGRQVNTGELF
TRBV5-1	ASTGVNEKLF
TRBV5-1	ASSPGETGANVLT
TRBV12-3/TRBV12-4	ASSLAGGSIEAF
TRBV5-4	ASRNGGPLEADTQY
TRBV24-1	ATSDFRGTGELF
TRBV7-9	ASSPQGESNTGELF
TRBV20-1	SASQGGPEAF
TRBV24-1	ATSDLGEGQGNEQF
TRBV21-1	ASSKGRTGSSYNEQF